The next 27 T cell receptor beta chains were all read from a single sample in a study of Ad26.COV2.S vaccination and SARS-CoV-2 variants. Sequencing was performed with immunoSEQ multiplex PCR; in TCRdb, only in-frame clones are kept and a portion is missing. This table holds about 680,000 clones, around 89% found once. Regarding treatment: around 19 received Ad26.COV2.S at low or high dose, single or two shots; a few received placebo; per-sample allocation not given. The investigators took samples on day 63 after the first vaccine or placebo injection. The sample here was peripheral blood, taken in a trial of Ad26.COV2.S vaccine versus placebo. The receptors were gathered from a person between 18 and 60 years old who received the Ad26.COV2.S COVID-19 vaccine or a placebo.

The chain's CDR3 is CASSRDSPSPEKLFF. The CDR3 DNA reads TGTGCCAGCAGTAGGGACAGCCCGTCCCCTGAAAAACTGTTTTTT. The chain combines TRBV25-1 with TRBJ1-4, with 7 nucleotides matching TRBD1. With V trimmed by 5 bases and J by 7 bases, 10 bases remained unmatched. Germline V gene sequence: CDR1 MGHDK, CDR2 SYGVNS. The CDR3 sequence is 15 residues long.

This sequence joins TRBV19 and TRBJ2-1; 12 bases line up with TRBD2. V was pared by 5 bases and J by 2 bases, with 4 bases of the junction left unmatched. The CDR3 is made up of 16 amino acids. Germline V CDR1 and CDR2: LNHDA, SQIVND (reference sequence). CDR3 region: CASSPSGGGTYNEQFF. The CDR3 DNA follows: TGTGCCAGTAGTCCTAGCGGGGGGGGAACCTACAATGAGCAGTTCTTC.

The V gene is TRBV18, the J gene TRBJ2-2; D not certain. V was shortened by 2 bases and J by 7 bases, with 8 bases between the two germline ends. Germline CDR1 is KGHSH and CDR2 is LQKENI. The CDR3 spans 13 residues. CDR3 bases: TGTGCCAGCTCACCAGGGCTTGGCGGGGAGCTGTTTTTT. This codes for CASSPGLGGELFF.

V and J are TRBV30 and TRBJ1-1; D not certain. Germline lookup yields CDR1 GTSNPN and CDR2 SVGIG (reference sequence). The V end lost 4 bases, the J end lost 2 bases, and 5 bases lay between the germline ends. The CDR3 is 11 amino acids. The CDR3 region has the DNA TGTGCCTGGAAGTATAACACTGAAGCTTTCTTT. It specifies CAWKYNTEAFF.

The chain uses TRBV18 and TRBJ2-7, with TRBD2 matching 8 bases. The CDR3 totals 14 residues. Losses at the gene ends were 2 bases for V and 6 bases for J; bases not matched to a gene: 6. Germline CDR1 is KGHSH and CDR2 is LQKENI. CDR3 in DNA: TGTGCCAGCTCACCAGTGGGACTAGGCTCCGAGCAGTACTTC. Translation: CASSPVGLGSEQYF.

V and J are TRBV7-2 and TRBJ1-4; D is unclear. The CDR3 covers 14 residues. Between the trimmed V and J ends, which lost 5 bases and 8 bases, there was a span of 15 bases. The germline CDR1 and CDR2 sequences are SGHTA and FQGNSA. CDR3 loop: CASSPPGLKEKLFF. CDR3 sequence (DNA): TGTGCCAGCAGCCCCCCAGGCCTTAAGGAAAAACTGTTTTTT.

The chain employs TRBV3-1 (or the pseudogene TRBV3-2) and TRBJ2-1; 8 nucleotides line up with TRBD2. Germline values: CDR1 LGHDT, CDR2 YNNKEL (reference sequence). V lost 1 base to trimming and J lost 6 bases; unmatched junction nucleotides: 5. The CDR3 length is 15 residues. The CDR3 spells CASSQGSGRSNEQFF. CDR3 nucleotide sequence: TGTGCCAGCAGCCAAGGAAGCGGGAGAAGCAATGAGCAGTTCTTC.

This chain uses TRBV19 with TRBJ2-2; perhaps TRBD2 as D (6 bases). Per the germline V gene, CDR1 is LNHDA and CDR2 is SQIVND (reference sequence). There are 16 residues in the CDR3. The V end lost 3 bases, the J end lost 0 bases, and 11 bases lay between the germline ends. In nucleotides, the CDR3 is TGTGCCAGTAGTATGGGAGTAGCGGCGAACACCGGGGAGCTGTTTTTT. This codes for CASSMGVAANTGELFF.

In its sample, this clone was seen a few times. V and J are TRBV10-1 and TRBJ1-5; D uncertain. The V gene lost 4 bases and the J gene lost 4 bases, with 8 bases spanning the gap. Germline V gene sequence: CDR1 WNHNN, CDR2 SYGVQD (reference sequence). CDR3 length: 13 residues. The CDR3 loop is CASSGGFNQPQHF. The CDR3 region has the DNA TGCGCCAGCAGTGGTGGTTTTAATCAGCCCCAGCATTTT.

J is TRBJ2-2 and V is TRBV5-4; D possibly matches TRBD1 or TRBD2 (5 bases each). The germline V gene has CDR1 SGHNT and CDR2 YYREEE (reference sequence). The CDR3 has 16 amino acids. Trimming shortened V by 5 bases and J by 0 bases, and 14 bases separated the two germline ends. CDR3 bases: TGTGCCAGCAGAATAATGAGGGGCGCGAACACCGGGGAGCTGTTTTTT. As protein: CASRIMRGANTGELFF.

This clone was recorded only once. The V and J genes are TRBV9 and TRBJ1-2, with D unclear. V was pared by 3 bases and J by 8 bases, with 8 bases between. Germline-derived CDR1 and CDR2 are SGDLS and YYNGEE. This CDR3 spans 11 amino acids. For the CDR3, the DNA is TGTGCCAGCAGCGGGTGGAGGGGCTACACCTTC. It specifies CASSGWRGYTF.

In its sample, this clone was seen a few times. The CDR3 is CASSSTAPRRYGYTF. The CDR3 DNA reads as TGTGCCAGCAGTTCGACAGCCCCGCGGAGGTATGGCTACACCTTC. The chain combines TRBV6-5 with TRBJ1-2, with D tentatively TRBD1 (5 bases). The CDR3 consists of 15 residues. Germline CDR1 MNHEY, CDR2 SVGAGI. Trimming cost V 4 bases and J 5 bases, with 17 bases left between them.

This clone came up a few times. The rearrangement links TRBV27 to TRBJ2-7, with 7 bases that match TRBD1. The trim removed 4 bases at V and 4 bases at J, leaving 7 bases unmatched. The CDR3 length is 14 residues. Per germline, CDR1 MNHEY and CDR2 SMNVEV (reference sequence). CDR3 sequence (DNA): TGTGCCAGCAGTTCACTGACAGGGATGTACGAGCAGTACTTC. Its translation: CASSSLTGMYEQYF.

This chain joins TRBV5-4 and TRBJ1-3; TRBD1 might be the D (6 bases). CDR3 size: 14 residues. CDR1 SGHNT and CDR2 YYREEE come from the germline V gene (reference sequence). Trimming took off 5 bases at V and 2 bases at J, with 11 bases between the two ends. CDR3 in DNA: TGTGCCAGCAGTTCAGGGGACCCTGGAAACACCATATATTTT. This translates into CASSSGDPGNTIYF.

This clone was observed a few times. V and J are TRBV15 and TRBJ2-7, with D hard to call. In germline, CDR1 is LNHNV, CDR2 YYDKDF (reference sequence). V gave up 1 base and J gave up 4 bases, with 11 bases separating them. The CDR3 has 14 amino acids. Here the CDR3 reads CATSRADLLYEQYF. CDR3 nucleotides: TGTGCCACCAGCAGAGCCGACCTTCTATACGAGCAGTACTTC.

The J gene is TRBJ2-7, the V gene TRBV6-2 or TRBV6-3, with D possibly TRBD2 on 6 matching bases. CDR3 size: 15 residues. Germline loops: CDR1 MNHEY, CDR2 SVGEGT. V gave up 2 bases and J gave up 3 bases, with 14 bases separating them. CDR3 region: CASSYGGSTNYEQYF. The DNA for the CDR3 is TGTGCCAGCAGTTACGGGGGGTCCACCAACTACGAGCAGTACTTC.

This clone was recorded once. This chain uses TRBV29-1 with TRBJ2-1; 10 bases are shared with TRBD2. The CDR3 totals 11 residues. The germline CDR1 and CDR2 sequences are SQVTM and ANQGSEA. J was trimmed by 13 bases and V by 1 base; bases with no gene match: 1. The CDR3, as DNA: TGCAGCGTTGAAGCTAGCGGGAGTCAGTTCTTC. This gives the protein CSVEASGSQFF.

This clone showed up just a few times. The chain has TRBV6-6 and TRBJ1-2, with D possibly TRBD1 on 5 matching bases. The V and J ends lost 2 bases and 0 bases respectively, with 10 bases between them. The CDR3 has 15 residues. From germline, CDR1 is MNHNY and CDR2 SVGAGI (reference sequence). The chain's CDR3 is CASSYGAIPNYGYTF. In DNA, the CDR3 is TGTGCCAGCAGTTACGGGGCCATCCCTAACTATGGCTACACCTTC.

The CDR3 here is CASSYTGNTEAFF. CDR3 bases: TGTGCCAGCAGTTATACGGGAAACACTGAAGCTTTCTTT. The chain employs TRBV12-3 or TRBV12-4 and TRBJ1-1; D remains unclear. Trimming left V 4 bases short and J 2 bases short, with 8 bases between. This CDR3 has 13 residues.

V and J are TRBV25-1 and TRBJ1-1, with D perhaps matching TRBD1 (5 bases). The germline CDR1 and CDR2 sequences are MGHDK and SYGVNS. There are 15 residues in the CDR3. V was shortened by 0 bases and J by 0 bases, with 8 bases between the two germline ends. This chain's CDR3 is CASSEYGTVNTEAFF. The CDR3 region has the DNA TGTGCCAGCAGTGAATACGGGACCGTGAACACTGAAGCTTTCTTT.

The chain employs TRBV30 and TRBJ2-3; 8 bases map to TRBD1. After removal of 4 bases from V and 3 bases from J, the junction contained 3 bases not matched to a gene. The CDR3 extends over 13 amino acids. The germline V gene encodes CDR1 GTSNPN and CDR2 SVGIG (reference sequence). The CDR3 nucleotides read TGTGCCTGGACAGGGGGCAGAACAGATACGCAGTATTTT. As protein: CAWTGGRTDTQYF.

V usage is TRBV6-5 and J usage is TRBJ1-6; TRBD1 matches 8 bases. V was pared by 8 bases and J by 10 bases, with 7 bases of the junction left unmatched. CDR1 is MNHEY, CDR2 SVGAGI, per germline. This CDR3 comprises 13 residues. The CDR3 DNA is TGTGCCAGCGCCGGACAGGGAGGATCACCCCTCCACTTT. As protein: CASAGQGGSPLHF.

The CDR3 DNA reads as TGTGCCAGCAGTTACTTAGAGCGGGGGCCCCCCTACGAGCAGTACTTC. Its translation: CASSYLERGPPYEQYF. The chain recombines TRBV6-2 or TRBV6-3 with TRBJ2-7; 8 nucleotides line up with TRBD2. The germline gives CDR1 MNHEY, CDR2 SVGEGT. The CDR3 is made up of 16 amino acids. V was pared by 1 base and J by 2 bases, with 7 bases of the junction left unmatched.

This clone was counted a few times. The sample contains more than one DNA sequence encoding this CDR3. The chain has TRBV30 and TRBJ1-5, with D possibly matching TRBD1 (5 bases). The CDR3 is made up of 13 amino acids. In germline, CDR1 is GTSNPN, CDR2 SVGIG (reference sequence). Trimming took 1 base from V and 6 from J, leaving 10 bases between them. CDR3 coding DNA: TGTGCCTGGAGTGGCAGGGAAGGTCAGCCCCAGCATTTT. Residues: CAWSGREGQPQHF.

The chain employs TRBV27 and TRBJ1-2, with TRBD1 matching over 7 bases. Germline CDR1 MNHEY, CDR2 SMNVEV (reference sequence). There are 13 residues in the CDR3. The ends lost 2 bases at V and 8 bases at J; junction bases unmatched: 5. The CDR3 reads CASSLTTGNGYTF. CDR3 DNA: TGTGCCAGCAGTTTAACGACAGGGAACGGCTACACCTTC.

The chain couples TRBV4-3 to TRBJ2-4, with TRBD2 as a possible D gene (6 bases). The CDR3 contains 15 residues. Germline loops: CDR1 LGHNA, CDR2 YSLEER. Deletions cut 0 bases from V and 8 bases from J, with 14 bases between. The CDR3 protein is CASSQDLWRGDIQYF. DNA for the CDR3: TGCGCCAGCAGCCAAGATCTGTGGCGGGGCGACATTCAGTACTTC.

In this sample, this clone turned up once. The J gene is TRBJ2-1, the V gene TRBV5-1, with TRBD1 identical over 11 bases. The length of the CDR3 is 15 residues. CDR1 is SGHRS and CDR2 is YFSETQ in the germline V gene. J was trimmed by 7 bases and V by 1 base; bases with no gene match: 4. The chain's CDR3 is CASSLMGQGGNEQFF. CDR3 nucleotide sequence: TGCGCCAGCAGCTTGATGGGACAGGGGGGTAATGAGCAGTTCTTC. The full variable domain, rest sourced from reference TRBV5-1 and TRBJ2-1, is KAGVTQTPRYLIKTRGQQVTLSCSPISGHRSVSWYQQTPGQGLQFLFEYFSETQRNKGNFPGRFSGRQFSNSRSEMNVSTLELGDSALYLCASSLMGQGGNEQFFGPGTRLTVL.